Sequencing of this T cell receptor beta chain was carried out in a study of cytomegalovirus exposure and HLA in healthy donors. Study details: The study placed about four fifths of its 350 to 450 genotyped donors in the Caucasian-associated ancestry cluster.

The germline CDR1 and CDR2 sequences are MNHEY and SVGAGI. This CDR3 is built from 16 residues. Trimming cost V 0 bases and J 4 bases, with 15 bases left between them. The study's findings and limits: Being productive about 87% or about 30% of the time was typical of most TCR beta V segments in an earlier analysis. Per a later analysis, 15,000 to 20,000 TCR beta sequences showed association with HLA alleles at 0.05 false discovery rate. Later analysis showed most CMV-associated TCR beta chains appearing HLA-restricted.

A multiplex PCR was run with 60 Vbeta primers and 13 Jbeta primers. Using immunoSEQ multiplex PCR, the repertoire was profiled, and TCRdb retains in-frame clones only, with some absent. The sample contains under 150,000 clones, around 63% of which appear only once. A word on this clone: Its antigen is undetermined.

Sequencing was carried out using PBMCs. This receptor was identified in a man aged 40-49 years in good health and CMV-seropositive. The chain recombines TRBV6-5 with TRBJ1-2, with D perhaps matching TRBD1 (6 bases). The CDR3 DNA reads TGTGCCAGCAGTTACTCGGCCTCGACAGGAAGCTATGGCTACACCTTC. Amino acids: CASSYSASTGSYGYTF.